This TCR beta chain emerged from a study of blood T cells in healthy people across ages. This clonotype was counted many times. In each sample, at least 6.5 million PBMCs were isolated. Using a J-beta primer mix together with a sample-barcoded 5' primer, a second PCR was run for roughly 7 to 11 cycles. TCRdb processed the 5' RACE reads anew with MiXCR; each CDR3 protein has one entry. This table holds roughly 640,000 distinct CDR3 sequences, about 28% found once. The CDR3 consists of 16 residues. Germline CDR1 is MNHNS and CDR2 is SASEGT. The trim removed 6 bases at V and 5 bases at J, leaving 12 bases unmatched.

Sequencing was performed on blood. V usage is TRBV6-1 and J usage is TRBJ1-5; 8 bases fit TRBD1. The receptor was isolated from a woman of 80 years or more in good health. CDR3 bases: TGTGCCAGCAGGAGGACCGGGACAGGAGTCCATCAGCCCCAGCATTTT. Encoded protein: CASRRTGTGVHQPQHF.